These T cell receptor beta chains were read from a single sample in a study of technical replicates of blood from a handful of donors. Measured with immunoSEQ multiplex PCR; TCRdb has only the in-frame clones, and not every one. The profile shows about 15,000 clones, 82% of them singletons. The sequenced sample was PBMCs. The receptors shown here come from a human donor in good health. Some clones in this sample may be carry-over from other donors' samples. CDR3s include the opening cysteine and the closing phenylalanine or tryptophan. D genes are given only for firm matches. A clone size is listed for some rows: how often the clone was seen (once, few, many), or a class if it is expanded.

J gene | V gene | D gene | clone size | CDR3 protein | CDR3 DNA
TRBJ2-5 | TRBV7-2 | TRBD2 | . | CASSLDLGLAGAETQYF | TGTGCCAGCAGCTTAGATTTGGGACTAGCGGGAGCTGAGACCCAGTACTTC
TRBJ2-1 | TRBV12-1 | . | . | CASSFGRLAGGINEQFF | TGTGCCAGCAGCTTCGGACGACTCGCGGGAGGGATAAATGAGCAGTTCTTC
TRBJ1-5 | TRBV4-1 | . | . | CASSQDRDSLNQPQHF | TGCGCCAGCAGCCAAGATCGGGACTCCCTCAATCAGCCCCAGCATTTT
TRBJ2-1 | TRBV18 | . | . | CASSPPGEFGNEQFF | TGTGCCAGCTCACCACCGGGCGAGTTTGGTAATGAGCAGTTCTTC
TRBJ2-7 | TRBV28 | TRBD1 | . | CASSLLYARGKQTYEQYF | TGTGCCAGCAGCCTTCTCTATGCCAGGGGGAAACAAACCTACGAGCAGTACTTC
TRBJ2-7 | TRBV4-2 | TRBD2 | . | CASSQDFSGGSSYEQYF | TGTGCCAGCAGCCAAGACTTTAGCGGGGGGTCCTCCTACGAGCAGTACTTC
TRBJ2-1 | TRBV5-4 | TRBD2 | . | CASSLDLPGLAGTGEQFF | TGTGCCAGCAGCTTGGACTTACCTGGACTAGCGGGGACAGGGGAGCAGTTCTTC
TRBJ2-2 | TRBV18 | . | . | CASSPPYSGTGELFF | TGTGCCAGCTCACCACCATACTCAGGAACCGGGGAGCTGTTTTTT
TRBJ2-1 | TRBV15 | . | . | CATSRGDSGDYNEQFF | TGTGCCACCAGCAGAGGGGATAGCGGAGACTACAATGAGCAGTTCTTC
TRBJ2-7 | TRBV15 | TRBD1 | few | CATSREGTGEQYF | TGTGCCACCAGCAGAGAGGGGACAGGGGAGCAGTACTTC
TRBJ2-5 | TRBV2 | TRBD2 | few | CASSASLLAAEETQYF | TGTGCCAGCAGTGCCTCCCTACTAGCGGCTGAAGAGACCCAGTACTTC
TRBJ1-4 | TRBV19 | . | . | CASSIVGVRSEKLFF | TGTGCCAGTAGTATCGTCGGTGTACGTAGTGAAAAACTGTTTTTT
TRBJ2-1 | TRBV7-8 | . | . | CASSLDGPRGSNEQFF | TGTGCCAGCAGCTTAGATGGCCCCCGCGGAAGTAATGAGCAGTTCTTC
TRBJ2-7 | TRBV11-3 | TRBD1 | . | CASSSGQGAGGQYF | TGTGCCAGCAGCTCAGGACAGGGGGCTGGGGGGCAGTACTTC
TRBJ1-5 | TRBV19 | TRBD1 | few | CASTLTGVWQPQHF | TGTGCCAGTACCTTGACAGGGGTGTGGCAGCCCCAGCATTTT
TRBJ1-2 | TRBV30 | TRBD1 | . | CAWSPQGNYGYTF | TGTGCCTGGAGTCCACAGGGGAACTATGGCTACACCTTC
TRBJ2-1 | TRBV6-1 | . | . | CASTPGSATYNEQFF | TGTGCCAGCACCCCTGGTAGCGCGACGTACAATGAGCAGTTCTTC
TRBJ2-5 | TRBV5-1 | TRBD2 | . | CASSKPGLAIQETQYF | TGCGCCAGCAGCAAGCCGGGACTAGCGATCCAAGAGACCCAGTACTTC
TRBJ1-2 | TRBV30 | TRBD1 | . | CACLPTGGGYGYTF | TGTGCCTGCCTACCTACAGGGGGCGGGTATGGCTACACCTTC
TRBJ1-2 | TRBV28 | . | . | CASSSNYGYTF | TGTGCCAGCAGCTCCAACTATGGCTACACCTTC
TRBJ2-5 | TRBV5-1 | . | . | CASSLVAVYQETQYF | TGCGCCAGCAGCTTGGTGGCAGTGTACCAAGAGACCCAGTACTTC
TRBJ1-2 | TRBV11-2 | . | . | CASSSGLNYGYTF | TGTGCCAGCAGCTCAGGACTTAACTATGGCTACACCTTC
TRBJ2-7 | TRBV9 | TRBD1 | . | CASSPSGTGGYEQYF | TGTGCCAGCAGCCCTTCCGGGACAGGGGGATACGAGCAGTACTTC
TRBJ1-1 | TRBV29-1 | . | few | CSVHRATEAFF | TGCAGCGTACACAGGGCTACTGAAGCTTTCTTT
TRBJ2-5 | TRBV1 | . | . | CTSSQDWLGLSGEETQYF | TGCACCAGCAGCCAAGATTGGCTAGGTCTGTCGGGAGAAGAGACCCAGTACTTC
TRBJ2-3 | TRBV19 | . | . | CASSIIPGTDTQYF | TGTGCCAGTAGTATAATCCCCGGGACAGATACGCAGTATTTT
TRBJ2-5 | TRBV4-2 | . | . | CASSQDDQRQKNF | TGTGCCAGCAGCCAAGACGATCAGCGGCAGAAGAACTTC
TRBJ2-7 | TRBV11-2 | . | . | CASSFVRSSYEQYF | TGTGCCAGCAGCTTCGTTCGTAGCTCCTACGAGCAGTACTTC
TRBJ2-1 | TRBV5-4 | TRBD2 | . | CASSFTGGVYNEQFF | TGTGCCAGCAGCTTCACGGGAGGGGTCTACAATGAGCAGTTCTTC
TRBJ2-1 | TRBV4-2 | TRBD1 | once | CASSQDRDRGYYNEQFF | TGTGCCAGCAGCCAAGATCGGGACAGGGGTTACTACAATGAGCAGTTCTTC
TRBJ2-1 | TRBV30 | TRBD2 | . | CAWSALAGGNEQFF | TGTGCCTGGAGTGCCCTAGCGGGAGGCAATGAGCAGTTCTTC
TRBJ2-5 | TRBV7-9 | TRBD1 | . | CASSSSGTGLHRETQYF | TGTGCCAGCAGCTCCTCCGGGACAGGGCTTCATAGGGAGACCCAGTACTTC
TRBJ1-3 | TRBV10-1 | . | . | CASSVNSGNTIYF | TGCGCCAGCAGTGTCAACTCTGGAAACACCATATATTTT
TRBJ2-6 | TRBV28 | TRBD2 | . | CASSLWTGGSFHSGANVLTF | TGTGCCAGCAGTTTATGGACGGGAGGGAGCTTCCACTCTGGGGCCAACGTCCTGACTTTC
TRBJ2-2 | TRBV7-6 | TRBD2 | . | CASSLVPSGRTGELFF | TGTGCCAGCAGCTTAGTCCCTAGCGGGAGGACCGGGGAGCTGTTTTTT
TRBJ2-2 | TRBV5-1 | . | . | CASSPRGSGELFF | TGCGCCAGCAGCCCCAGGGGATCCGGGGAGCTGTTTTTT
TRBJ1-1 | TRBV7-2 | . | . | CASSLGATEAFF | TGTGCCAGCAGCTTAGGGGCAACTGAAGCTTTCTTT
TRBJ1-2 | TRBV11-2 | . | few | CASSLGTNYGYTF | TGTGCCAGCAGCTTAGGGACAAACTATGGCTACACCTTC
TRBJ2-3 | TRBV5-1 | TRBD2 | . | CASSLPSGSPDTQYF | TGCGCCAGCAGCTTGCCTAGCGGGAGTCCAGATACGCAGTATTTT
TRBJ2-7 | TRBV27 | . | . | CASSLWASGGTEQYF | TGTGCCAGCAGTTTATGGGCCTCAGGAGGGACCGAGCAGTACTTC
TRBJ2-5 | TRBV5-1 | TRBD1 | . | CASNGQGATQETQYF | TGCGCCAGCAACGGACAGGGCGCTACTCAAGAGACCCAGTACTTC
TRBJ2-1 | TRBV19 | . | . | CASSNNRANSYNEQFF | TGTGCCAGTAGTAACAACAGGGCGAACTCCTACAATGAGCAGTTCTTC
TRBJ2-7 | TRBV6-1 | TRBD2 | . | CASTGLAGAYEQYF | TGTGCCAGCACCGGACTAGCGGGAGCCTACGAGCAGTACTTC
TRBJ2-3 | TRBV7-8 | TRBD1 | . | CASSRPPGQTFTDTQYF | TGTGCCAGCAGCAGACCTCCGGGACAGACTTTCACAGATACGCAGTATTTT
TRBJ2-5 | TRBV9 | TRBD2 | . | CASSTSGLADLATQYF | TGTGCCAGCAGCACCTCGGGACTAGCGGACCTTGCGACCCAGTACTTC
TRBJ1-1 | TRBV19 | . | . | CASSIDPRVPTEAFF | TGTGCCAGTAGTATAGATCCGAGGGTTCCCACTGAAGCTTTCTTT
TRBJ2-3 | TRBV30 | TRBD2 | . | CAWSLGTSGSTDTQYF | TGTGCCTGGAGCCTCGGGACTAGCGGGAGTACAGATACGCAGTATTTT